This TCR beta chain is drawn from a study of blood T cells in healthy people across ages. Next came a second PCR, run for about 7 to 12 cycles, which used a sample-barcoded 5' primer along with a J-beta primer mix. One entry per CDR3 protein, called by TCRdb with MiXCR from the 5' RACE reads. The table lists 2 million or so distinct CDR3 sequences, roughly 52% of them singletons, with about 2.1% in the top ten. Between the trimmed V and J ends, which lost 2 bases and 4 bases, there was a span of 14 bases. The CDR3 length is 15 residues. CDR1 is SGHRS and CDR2 is YFSETQ in the germline V gene. Source material: blood. The chain is built from TRBV5-1 and TRBJ2-3, with a possible D match to TRBD1 (6 bases). This receptor was taken from a woman in her thirties or forties in good health. CDR3 bases: TGCGCCAGCAGCTTTAATGGACAGACCCCAGATACGCAGTATTTT. It is translated as CASSFNGQTPDTQYF.